What follows are 14 T cell receptor beta chains derived from one specimen sequenced in a study of shared clonotypes between healthy human individuals. The naive CD8 fraction comprised CD45RO-negative cells positively selected for CCR7 and excluded terminally differentiated effector memory CD45RA+ cells. Profiled with immunoSEQ multiplex PCR; TCRdb holds only in-frame clones, not every one. The table includes millions of clones, about 94% detected once. Material: naive CD8+ T cells sorted from blood. These receptors originate from a man between 18 and 29 years old in good health.

The gene calls are TRBV15 and TRBJ1-5; no firm D call. Germline values: CDR1 LNHNV, CDR2 YYDKDF (reference sequence). With 5 bases removed from V and 3 bases from J, the gap between germline ends came to 14 bases. The CDR3 covers 15 residues. CDR3 residues: CATSETMEHNQPQHF. In nucleotides, the CDR3 is TGTGCCACCAGCGAGACCATGGAGCACAATCAGCCCCAGCATTTT.

The chain recombines TRBV2 with TRBJ2-7; the D gene is possibly TRBD1 (6 bases). The CDR3 length is 12 residues. Per germline, CDR1 SNHLY and CDR2 FYNNEI. Between the trimmed V and J ends, which lost 7 bases and 2 bases, there was a span of 9 bases. This chain's CDR3 is CASTGTPYEQYF. The CDR3 DNA reads as TGTGCCAGCACCGGGACACCCTACGAGCAGTACTTC.

Remarks on this clone: The same CDR3 is also encoded by other DNA sequences in this sample. The V gene is TRBV30, the J gene TRBJ2-7; maybe TRBD1 (5 bases). The CDR3 consists of 12 residues. V was pared by 2 bases and J by 2 bases, with 7 bases between. Germline assignment: CDR1 GTSNPN and CDR2 SVGIG (reference sequence). For the CDR3, the DNA is TGTGCCTGGAGTCTGGGGCCCTACGAGCAGTACTTC. This sequence encodes CAWSLGPYEQYF.

The V and J genes are TRBV7-9 and TRBJ1-4; D perhaps matches TRBD1 (6 bases). The CDR3 has 15 residues. The germline gives CDR1 SEHNR, CDR2 FQNEAQ (reference sequence). Trimming removed 5 bases at V and 7 bases at J, with 17 bases between. Here the CDR3 reads CASSPPQGLGEKLFF. The CDR3 DNA is TGTGCCAGCAGCCCCCCCCAGGGGCTCGGTGAAAAACTGTTTTTT.

V is TRBV19 and J is TRBJ2-3, with 7 bases fitting TRBD2. The CDR3 has 16 amino acids. V was clipped by 6 bases and J by 4 bases; unmatched bases: 13. Germline V gene lookup returns CDR1 LNHDA and CDR2 SQIVND (reference sequence). The CDR3 reads CASSRTPGGDADTQYF. As DNA, the CDR3 is TGTGCCAGTAGCCGCACCCCGGGGGGTGACGCAGATACGCAGTATTTT. The variable domain in full, with the rest retrieved from reference TRBV19 and TRBJ2-3, is DGGITQSPKYLFRKEGQNVTLSCEQNLNHDAMYWYRQDPGQGLRLIYYSQIVNDFQKGDIAEGYSVSREKKESFPLTVTSAQKNPTAFYLCASSRTPGGDADTQYFGPGTRLTVL.

This rearrangement joins TRBV7-9 to TRBJ1-1, with D unresolved. Per germline, CDR1 SEHNR and CDR2 FQNEAQ (reference sequence). This CDR3 spans 15 amino acids. V shed 1 base and J shed 0 bases, with 9 bases lying between them. CDR3 amino acids: CASSLGEMMNTEAFF. The CDR3 DNA sequence: TGTGCCAGCAGCTTAGGGGAAATGATGAACACTGAAGCTTTCTTT.

Of note for this clone: Germline is not matched at one junction end, which may reflect a read error. The rearrangement links TRBV4-3 to TRBJ2-7; D tentatively fits TRBD1 or TRBD2 (5 bases each). Germline-derived CDR1 and CDR2 are LGHNA and YSLEER. The CDR3 runs 14 residues. The CDR3 protein is CASSQEMGPFQVNF. As DNA, the CDR3 is TGCGCCAGCAGCCAAGAGATGGGACCCTTTCAGGTGAACTTC.

J is TRBJ2-1 and V is TRBV7-9; tentative D call: TRBD2 (6 bases). The V end was cut by 5 bases, the J end by 0 bases, with 14 bases between. The CDR3 runs 16 residues. CDR1 is SEHNR and CDR2 is FQNEAQ in the germline V gene (reference sequence). The CDR3 sequence is CASSPWSGSSYNEQFF. CDR3 nucleotides: TGTGCCAGCAGCCCTTGGTCCGGGAGCTCCTACAATGAGCAGTTCTTC.

The chain combines TRBV30 with TRBJ2-3; the D is unclear. The germline V gene encodes CDR1 GTSNPN and CDR2 SVGIG (reference sequence). The CDR3 has 12 amino acids. The ends were cut back, 5 bases at V and 0 bases at J, with 6 bases in the middle. Written as DNA, the CDR3 is TGTGCCTGGGACACTAGCACAGATACGCAGTATTTT. This encodes CAWDTSTDTQYF.

The rearrangement joins TRBV7-9 to TRBJ2-1; 8 bases line up with TRBD2. Germline-derived CDR1 and CDR2 are SEHNR and FQNEAQ (reference sequence). Germline trimming cut 1 base from V and 2 bases from J; bases unmatched to any gene: 1. CDR3 length equals 15 residues. DNA of the CDR3: TGTGCCAGCAGCTTAGGGGGACTAGCCTACAATGAGCAGTTCTTC. Amino acids: CASSLGGLAYNEQFF. Together with reference TRBV7-9 and TRBJ2-1, the CDR3 gives the full variable domain: DTGVSQNPRHKITKRGQNVTFRCDPISEHNRLYWYRQTLGQGPEFLTYFQNEAQLEKSRLLSDRFSAERPKGSFSTLEIQRTEQGDSAMYLCASSLGGLAYNEQFFGPGTRLTVL.

This clone appeared once. The J gene is TRBJ2-3, the V gene TRBV27, with 8 bases matching TRBD2. The CDR3 is 15 residues long. Germline loops: CDR1 MNHEY, CDR2 SMNVEV (reference sequence). J was trimmed by 0 bases and V by 4 bases; bases with no gene match: 3. CDR3 in amino acids: CASSSRGDSTDTQYF. CDR3 in DNA: TGTGCCAGCAGTTCGCGGGGGGATAGCACAGATACGCAGTATTTT.

This clone was detected once. The genes are TRBV4-1 and TRBJ2-1; a possible D gene is TRBD2 (5 bases). Deletions cut 6 bases from V and 1 base from J, with 19 bases between. This CDR3 is built from 17 residues. CDR1 and CDR2 (germline): MGHRA, YSYEKL. This CDR3 reads CASSLFWTPVSYNEQFF. The DNA for the CDR3 is TGCGCCAGCAGTTTATTCTGGACTCCAGTTTCCTACAATGAGCAGTTCTTC.

The chain combines TRBV25-1 with TRBJ2-1; D not certain. V was trimmed by 10 bases and J by 9 bases, leaving 10 bases between them. Germline-derived CDR1 and CDR2 are MGHDK and SYGVNS. The CDR3 has 10 amino acids. In DNA, the CDR3 is TGTGCCACAGGTATCATTGAGCAGTTCTTC. Amino acids: CATGIIEQFF.

The V and J genes are TRBV13 and TRBJ2-7; D unclear. The CDR3 is made up of 14 amino acids. Trimming removed 3 bases at V and 5 bases at J, with 14 bases between. Germline CDR1 reads PRHDT; CDR2 reads FYEKMQ (reference sequence). In DNA form, the CDR3 reads TGTGCCAGCAGCTTGGGCTCGACGAGAAACGAGCAGTACTTC. Its translation: CASSLGSTRNEQYF.